The T cell receptor (beta chain) described here comes from a study of T cell repertoires in ileal Crohn's disease. Using immunoSEQ multiplex PCR, the repertoire was profiled, and TCRdb retains in-frame clones only, with some absent. The sample gives roughly 9,600 clones, approximately 82% of which show up once; 25% is in the top ten. V gave up 5 bases and J gave up 2 bases, with 15 bases separating them. Germline CDR1 reads SGHNT; CDR2 reads YENEEA. The CDR3 loop spans 15 amino acids. The rearrangement links TRBV11-3 to TRBJ2-5, with a tentative D call TRBD1 (5 bases). Sequenced material: ileal tissue. This TCR came from an adult with Crohn's disease. CDR3 coding DNA: TGTGCCAGCAGCCCAGGGTTCGGCATACAAGAGACCCAGTACTTC. It codes for CASSPGFGIQETQYF.